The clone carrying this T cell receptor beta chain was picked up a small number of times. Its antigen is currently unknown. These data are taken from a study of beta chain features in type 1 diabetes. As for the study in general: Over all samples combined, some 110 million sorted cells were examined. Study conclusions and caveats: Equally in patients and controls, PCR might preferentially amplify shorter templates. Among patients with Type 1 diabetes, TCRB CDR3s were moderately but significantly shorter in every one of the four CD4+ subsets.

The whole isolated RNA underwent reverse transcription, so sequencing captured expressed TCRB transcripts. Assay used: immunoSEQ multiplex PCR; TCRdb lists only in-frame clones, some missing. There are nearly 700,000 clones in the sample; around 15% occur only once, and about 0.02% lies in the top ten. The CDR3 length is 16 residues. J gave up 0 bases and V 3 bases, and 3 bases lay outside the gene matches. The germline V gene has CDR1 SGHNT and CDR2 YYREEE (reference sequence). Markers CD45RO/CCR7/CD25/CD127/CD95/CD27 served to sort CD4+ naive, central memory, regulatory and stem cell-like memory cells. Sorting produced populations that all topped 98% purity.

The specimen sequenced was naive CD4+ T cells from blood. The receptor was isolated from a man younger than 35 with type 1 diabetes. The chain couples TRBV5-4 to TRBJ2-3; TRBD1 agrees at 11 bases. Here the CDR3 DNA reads TGTGCCAGCAGCTCCCGGGACAGGGGGAGCACAGATACGCAGTATTTT. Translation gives CASSSRDRGSTDTQYF.